This T cell receptor beta chain was sequenced during a study of tissue T cells after allogeneic stem cell transplantation. Repertoires were generated with immunoSEQ multiplex PCR, while TCRdb's copy carries only in-frame clones and drops some. The table records around 7,400 clones, 65% to 80% of them present only once. Trimming stripped 0 bases from V and 3 bases from J, with 7 bases between. Per germline, CDR1 NNHDY and CDR2 SYVADS. The CDR3 spans 13 residues. The sample holds a few counts of this clone. Mouse germline and gene names are used. The read stops 1 residue short of the end of the CDR3; the missing end is completed from the germline J gene.

The J gene is TRBJ2-7, the V gene TRBV13-3; tentatively, D is TRBD1 (5 bases). Sequenced material: blood. The sequence derives from a female BALB/c mouse in good health. MHC haplotype: H2-d. Partial CDR3 DNA: TGTGCCAGCAGTGATGCGGACAACTATGAACAGTAC. Its protein product is CASSDADNYEQY. The full CDR3 sequence reads CASSDADNYEQYF.